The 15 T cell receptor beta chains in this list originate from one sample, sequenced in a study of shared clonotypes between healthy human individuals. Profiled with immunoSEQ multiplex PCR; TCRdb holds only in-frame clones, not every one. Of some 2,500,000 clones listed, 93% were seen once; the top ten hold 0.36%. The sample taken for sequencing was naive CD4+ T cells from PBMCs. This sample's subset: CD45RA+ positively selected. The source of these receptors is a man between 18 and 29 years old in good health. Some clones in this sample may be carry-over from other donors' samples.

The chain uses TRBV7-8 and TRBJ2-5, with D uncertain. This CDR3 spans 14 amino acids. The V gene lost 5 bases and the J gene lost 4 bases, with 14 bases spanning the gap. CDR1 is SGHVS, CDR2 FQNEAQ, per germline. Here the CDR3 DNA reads TGTGCCAGCAGCCCCCCGGGCCAGAGAGAGACCCAGTACTTC. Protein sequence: CASSPPGQRETQYF.

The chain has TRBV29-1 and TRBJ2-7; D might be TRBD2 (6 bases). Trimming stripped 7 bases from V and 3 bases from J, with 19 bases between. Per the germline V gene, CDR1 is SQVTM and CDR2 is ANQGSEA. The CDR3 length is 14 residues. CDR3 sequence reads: CSAGGGKEIYEQYF. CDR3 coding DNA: TGCAGCGCCGGTGGGGGGAAAGAAATCTACGAGCAGTACTTC.

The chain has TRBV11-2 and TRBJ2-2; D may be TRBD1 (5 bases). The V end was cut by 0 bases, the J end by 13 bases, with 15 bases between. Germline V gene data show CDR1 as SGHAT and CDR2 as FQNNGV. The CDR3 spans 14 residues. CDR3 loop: CASSLDPTSGRLFF. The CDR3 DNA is TGTGCCAGCAGCTTAGACCCTACGTCAGGGCGGCTGTTTTTT.

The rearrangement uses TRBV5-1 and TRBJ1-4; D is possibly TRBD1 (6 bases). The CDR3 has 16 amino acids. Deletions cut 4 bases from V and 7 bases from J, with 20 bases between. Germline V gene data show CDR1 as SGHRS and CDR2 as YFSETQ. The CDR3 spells CASSAALRGGAEKLFF. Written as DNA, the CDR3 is TGCGCCAGCAGCGCTGCGTTGAGGGGGGGCGCTGAAAAACTGTTTTTT.

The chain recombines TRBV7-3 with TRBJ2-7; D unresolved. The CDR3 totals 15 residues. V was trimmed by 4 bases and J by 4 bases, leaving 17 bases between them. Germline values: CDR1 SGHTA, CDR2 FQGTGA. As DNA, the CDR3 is TGTGCCAGCAGCTCCCCCCCAGACGGGCTTTACGAGCAGTACTTC. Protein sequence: CASSSPPDGLYEQYF.

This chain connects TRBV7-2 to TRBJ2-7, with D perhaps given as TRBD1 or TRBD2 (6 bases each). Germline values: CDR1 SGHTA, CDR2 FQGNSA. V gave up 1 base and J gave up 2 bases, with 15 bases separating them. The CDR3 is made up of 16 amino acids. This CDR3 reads CASSLVGGPAPYEQYF. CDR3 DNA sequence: TGTGCCAGCAGCTTAGTCGGGGGCCCAGCCCCCTACGAGCAGTACTTC.

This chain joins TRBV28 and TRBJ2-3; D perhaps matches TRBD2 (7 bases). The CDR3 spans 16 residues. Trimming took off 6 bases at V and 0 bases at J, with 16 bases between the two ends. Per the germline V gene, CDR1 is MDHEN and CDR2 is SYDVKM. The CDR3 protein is CASRGASGRSTDTQYF. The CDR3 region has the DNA TGTGCCAGCAGGGGGGCTAGCGGACGAAGCACAGATACGCAGTATTTT.

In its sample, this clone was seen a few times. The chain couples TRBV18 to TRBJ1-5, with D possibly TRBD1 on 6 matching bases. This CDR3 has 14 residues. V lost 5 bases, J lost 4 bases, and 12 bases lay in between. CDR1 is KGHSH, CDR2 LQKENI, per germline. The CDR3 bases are TGTGCCAGCTCAGAACAGGGTGTGAATCAGCCCCAGCATTTT. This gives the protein CASSEQGVNQPQHF.

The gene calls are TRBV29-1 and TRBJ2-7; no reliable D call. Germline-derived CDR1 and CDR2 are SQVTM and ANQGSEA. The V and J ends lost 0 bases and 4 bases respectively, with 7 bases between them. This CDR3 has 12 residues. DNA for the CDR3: TGCAGCGTTGAAGATCCCAGGTACGAGCAGTACTTC. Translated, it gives CSVEDPRYEQYF.

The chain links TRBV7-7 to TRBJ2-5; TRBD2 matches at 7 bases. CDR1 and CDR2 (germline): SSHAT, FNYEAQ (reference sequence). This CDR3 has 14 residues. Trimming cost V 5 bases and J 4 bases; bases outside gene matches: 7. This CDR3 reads CASSPGTTGETQYF. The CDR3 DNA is TGTGCCAGCAGCCCCGGGACTACGGGAGAGACCCAGTACTTC.

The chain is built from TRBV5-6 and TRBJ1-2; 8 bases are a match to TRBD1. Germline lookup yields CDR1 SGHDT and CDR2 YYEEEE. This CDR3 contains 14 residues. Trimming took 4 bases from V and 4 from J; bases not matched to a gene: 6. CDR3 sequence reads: CASSRTGSGYGYTF. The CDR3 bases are TGTGCCAGCAGCCGGACAGGGTCTGGCTATGGCTACACCTTC.

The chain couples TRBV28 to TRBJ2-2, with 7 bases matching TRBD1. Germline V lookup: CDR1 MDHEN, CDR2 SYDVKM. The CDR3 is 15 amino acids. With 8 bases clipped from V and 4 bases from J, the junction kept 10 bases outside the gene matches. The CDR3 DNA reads TGTGCCAGCGGATTGACAGGGAAGGGCACCGGGGAGCTGTTTTTT. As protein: CASGLTGKGTGELFF.

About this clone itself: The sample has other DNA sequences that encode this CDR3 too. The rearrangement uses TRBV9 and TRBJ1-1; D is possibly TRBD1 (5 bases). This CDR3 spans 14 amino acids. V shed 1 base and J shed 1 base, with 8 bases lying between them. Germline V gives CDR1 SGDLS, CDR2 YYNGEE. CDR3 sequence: CASSVTGQNTEAFF. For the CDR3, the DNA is TGTGCCAGCAGCGTAACAGGACAGAACACTGAAGCTTTCTTT.

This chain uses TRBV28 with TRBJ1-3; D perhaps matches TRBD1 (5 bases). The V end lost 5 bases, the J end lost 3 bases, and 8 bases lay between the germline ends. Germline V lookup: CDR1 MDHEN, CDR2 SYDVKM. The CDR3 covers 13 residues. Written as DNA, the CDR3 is TGTGCCAGCAGTCGGGACCTTGGAAACACCATATATTTT. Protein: CASSRDLGNTIYF.

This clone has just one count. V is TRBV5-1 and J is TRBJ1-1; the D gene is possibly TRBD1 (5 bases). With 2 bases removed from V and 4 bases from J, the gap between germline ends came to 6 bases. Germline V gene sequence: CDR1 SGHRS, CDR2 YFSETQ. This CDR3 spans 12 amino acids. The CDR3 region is CASSFGATEAFF. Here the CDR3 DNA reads TGCGCCAGCAGCTTTGGGGCCACTGAAGCTTTCTTT.